The subject of this entry is one T cell receptor (beta chain). Sample time point: patch test 1, 2 weeks after DPC sensitization. The treatment is: therapeutic diphenylcyclopropenone sensitization with weekly scalp DPC. The length of the CDR3 is 17 residues. V shed 6 bases and J shed 1 base, with 19 bases lying between them. The V gene's germline CDR1 is MDHEN and CDR2 SYDVKM. One entry per CDR3 protein, called by TCRdb with MiXCR from the RACE reads. The data hold approximately 80,000 distinct CDR3 sequences, with roughly a tenth observed a single time. This record comes from a study of human T cells and chemical hapten exposure.

The chain uses TRBV28 and TRBJ2-4; D possibly corresponds to TRBD2 (5 bases). Sequencing was performed on whole blood, taken in connection with sensitization to the hapten diphenylcyclopropenone (DPC). This TCR was recovered from a woman aged 50 to 65 with alopecia areata. Some clones in this sample may be carry-over from other donors' samples. The CDR3 reads CASSPTPDGVAKNIQYF. DNA of the CDR3: TGTGCCAGCAGCCCTACTCCCGACGGGGTGGCCAAAAACATTCAGTACTTC.